The TCR beta chain described here comes from a study of tissue T cells after allogeneic stem cell transplantation. General study results and limits: Some tissue clones might be persisting host cells; their alloreactivity or antigen specificity was not determined.

A remark on this clone: Its antigen is currently unknown.

Generated by immunoSEQ multiplex PCR, the TCRdb table keeps only in-frame clones and is missing some. The top ten hold roughly 3.8% of the sample, which has roughly 42,000 clones, more than 90% seen once. This clonotype originated in a woman between 35 and 70 years old who later had graft-versus-host disease after an allogeneic stem cell transplant. Sequenced here: blood, sampled before transplantation.

CDR3 loop: CASSVESSGNTIYF. In nucleotides, the CDR3 is TGTGCCAGCAGCGTGGAGAGCTCTGGAAACACCATATATTTT. This chain links TRBV9 with TRBJ1-3; D uncertain. The CDR3 is made up of 14 amino acids. V lost 2 bases and J 0 bases, leaving 6 bases between the germline ends. Germline V gives CDR1 SGDLS, CDR2 YYNGEE.